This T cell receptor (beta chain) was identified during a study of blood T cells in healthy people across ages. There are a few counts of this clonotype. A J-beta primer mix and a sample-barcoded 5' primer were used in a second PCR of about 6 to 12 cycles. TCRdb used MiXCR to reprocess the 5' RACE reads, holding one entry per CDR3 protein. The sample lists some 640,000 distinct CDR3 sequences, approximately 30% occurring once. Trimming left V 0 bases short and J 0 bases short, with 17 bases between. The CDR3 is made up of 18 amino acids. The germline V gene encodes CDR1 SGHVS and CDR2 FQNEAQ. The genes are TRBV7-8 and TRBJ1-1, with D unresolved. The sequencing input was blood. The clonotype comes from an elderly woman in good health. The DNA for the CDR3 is TGTGCCAGCAGCTTAGCGCACTTGCGAGCCGTCATGAACACTGAAGCTTTCTTT. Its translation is CASSLAHLRAVMNTEAFF.